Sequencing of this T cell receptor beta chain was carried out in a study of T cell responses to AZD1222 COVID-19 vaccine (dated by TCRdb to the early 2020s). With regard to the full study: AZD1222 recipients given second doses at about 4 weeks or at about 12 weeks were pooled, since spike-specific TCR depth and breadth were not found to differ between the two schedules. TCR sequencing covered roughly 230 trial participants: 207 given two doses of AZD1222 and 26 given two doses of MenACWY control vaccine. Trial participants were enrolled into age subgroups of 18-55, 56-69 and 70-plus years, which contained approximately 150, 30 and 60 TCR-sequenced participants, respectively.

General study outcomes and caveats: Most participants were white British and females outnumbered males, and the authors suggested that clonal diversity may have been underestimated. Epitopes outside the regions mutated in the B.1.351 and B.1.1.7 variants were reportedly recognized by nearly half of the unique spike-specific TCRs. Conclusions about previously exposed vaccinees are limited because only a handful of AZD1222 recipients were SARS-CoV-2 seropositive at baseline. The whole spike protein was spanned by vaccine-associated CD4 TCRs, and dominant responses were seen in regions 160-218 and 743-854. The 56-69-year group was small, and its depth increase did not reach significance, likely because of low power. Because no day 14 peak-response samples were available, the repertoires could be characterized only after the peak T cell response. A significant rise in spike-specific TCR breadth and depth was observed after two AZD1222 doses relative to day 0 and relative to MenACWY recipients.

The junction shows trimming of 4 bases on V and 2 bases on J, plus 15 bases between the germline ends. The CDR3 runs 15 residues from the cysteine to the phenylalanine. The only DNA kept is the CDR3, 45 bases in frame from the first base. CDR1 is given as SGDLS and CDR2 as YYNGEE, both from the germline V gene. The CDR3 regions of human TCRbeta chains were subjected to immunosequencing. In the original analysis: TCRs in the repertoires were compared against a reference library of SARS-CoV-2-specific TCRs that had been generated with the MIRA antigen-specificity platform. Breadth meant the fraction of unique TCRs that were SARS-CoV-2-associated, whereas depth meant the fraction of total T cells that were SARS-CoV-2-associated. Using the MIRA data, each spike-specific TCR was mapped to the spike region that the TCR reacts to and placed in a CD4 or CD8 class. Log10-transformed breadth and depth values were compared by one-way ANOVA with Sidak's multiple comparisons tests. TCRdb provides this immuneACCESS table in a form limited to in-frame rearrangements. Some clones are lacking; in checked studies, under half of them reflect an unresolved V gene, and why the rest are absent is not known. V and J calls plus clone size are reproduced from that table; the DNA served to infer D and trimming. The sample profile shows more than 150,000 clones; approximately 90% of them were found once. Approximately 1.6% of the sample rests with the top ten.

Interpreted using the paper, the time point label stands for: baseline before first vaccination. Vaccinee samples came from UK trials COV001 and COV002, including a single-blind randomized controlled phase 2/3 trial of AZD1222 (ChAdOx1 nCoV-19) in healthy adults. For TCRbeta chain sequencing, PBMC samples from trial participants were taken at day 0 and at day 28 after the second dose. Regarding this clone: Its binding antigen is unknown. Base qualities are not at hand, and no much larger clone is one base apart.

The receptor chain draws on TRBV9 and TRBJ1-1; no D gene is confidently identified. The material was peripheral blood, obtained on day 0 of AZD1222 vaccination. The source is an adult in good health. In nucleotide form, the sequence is TGTGCCAGCAGCCTCAACTCTGTAGGTAACACTGAAGCTTTCTTT. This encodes CASSLNSVGNTEAFF.